This T cell receptor (beta chain) was sequenced in a study of cytomegalovirus exposure and HLA in healthy donors. Study results and caveats: The authors confirmed in vitro that a few CMV-associated chains were specific for CMV antigens. The study labeled fewer than 200 TCR beta chains cytomegalovirus-associated.

The V and J ends lost 4 bases and 7 bases, in that order; junction bases with no gene match: 16. The CDR3 spans 15 residues. The germline V gene has CDR1 GTSNPN and CDR2 SVGIG (reference sequence). Sequencing used immunoSEQ multiplex PCR; TCRdb keeps in-frame clones, though not all of them. The sample contains 200,000 to 300,000 clones, around 85% of which appear only once. On this clone: Its specificity is not known.

The chain combines TRBV30 with TRBJ2-7; 7 bases map to TRBD2. The clonotype was recovered from a woman between 25 and 40 years old in good health and CMV-seropositive. The specimen was PBMCs. In nucleotides, the CDR3 is TGTGCCTGGACTGGCGGGGGACGCCCGTCGACGGAGCAGTACTTC. It encodes CAWTGGGRPSTEQYF.